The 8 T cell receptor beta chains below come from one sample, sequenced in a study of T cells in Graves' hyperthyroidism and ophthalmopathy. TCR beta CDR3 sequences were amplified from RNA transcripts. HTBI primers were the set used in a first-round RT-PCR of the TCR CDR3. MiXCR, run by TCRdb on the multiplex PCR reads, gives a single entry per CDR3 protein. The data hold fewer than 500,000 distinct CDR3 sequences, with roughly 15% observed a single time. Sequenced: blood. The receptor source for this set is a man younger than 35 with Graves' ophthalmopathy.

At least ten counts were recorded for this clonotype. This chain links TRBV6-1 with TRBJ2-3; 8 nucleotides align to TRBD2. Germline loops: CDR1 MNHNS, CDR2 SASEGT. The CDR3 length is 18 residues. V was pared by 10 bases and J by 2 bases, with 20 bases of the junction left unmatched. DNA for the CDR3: TGTGCCATCCAACCCCCCTTCTGGAAGCGGGGGCTCACAGATACGCAGTATTTT. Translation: CAIQPPFWKRGLTDTQYF.

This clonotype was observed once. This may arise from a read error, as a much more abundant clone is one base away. The CDR3 coding sequence is TGTGCCTGGGGTACCACAGAGGCCGGGGAGCTGTTTTTT. It translates to CAWGTTEAGELFF. This rearrangement joins TRBV30 to TRBJ2-2; D unclear. Per the germline V gene, CDR1 is GTSNPN and CDR2 is SVGIG (reference sequence). This CDR3 is 13 amino acids long. Trimming took 5 bases from V and 6 from J, leaving 13 bases between them.

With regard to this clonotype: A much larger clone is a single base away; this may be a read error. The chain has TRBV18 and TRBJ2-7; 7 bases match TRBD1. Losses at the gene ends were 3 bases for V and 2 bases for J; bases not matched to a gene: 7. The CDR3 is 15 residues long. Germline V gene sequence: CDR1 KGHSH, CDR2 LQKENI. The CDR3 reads CASSPGQRYTYEQYF. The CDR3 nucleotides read TGTGCCAGCTCACCGGGACAGCGGTACACCTACGAGCAGTACTTC.

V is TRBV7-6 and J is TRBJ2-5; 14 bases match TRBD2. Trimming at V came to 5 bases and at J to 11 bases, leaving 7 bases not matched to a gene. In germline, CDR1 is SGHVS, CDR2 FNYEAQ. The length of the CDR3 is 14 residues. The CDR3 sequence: CASSARGLAGAQYF. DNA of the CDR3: TGTGCCAGCAGCGCCCGGGGACTAGCGGGAGCTCAGTACTTC.

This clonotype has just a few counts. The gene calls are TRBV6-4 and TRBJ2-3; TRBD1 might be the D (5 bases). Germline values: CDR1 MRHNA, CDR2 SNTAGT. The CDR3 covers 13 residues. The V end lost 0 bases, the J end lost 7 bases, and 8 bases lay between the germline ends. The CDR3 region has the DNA TGTGCCAGCAGTGACTCAGGGGCGAATACGCAGTATTTT. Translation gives CASSDSGANTQYF.

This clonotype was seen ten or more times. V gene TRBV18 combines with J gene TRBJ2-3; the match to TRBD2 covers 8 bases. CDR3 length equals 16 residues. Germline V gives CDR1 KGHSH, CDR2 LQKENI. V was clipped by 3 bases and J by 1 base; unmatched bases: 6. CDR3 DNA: TGTGCCAGCTCACCTCGGACTAGCAGACGCACAGATACGCAGTATTTT. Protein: CASSPRTSRRTDTQYF.

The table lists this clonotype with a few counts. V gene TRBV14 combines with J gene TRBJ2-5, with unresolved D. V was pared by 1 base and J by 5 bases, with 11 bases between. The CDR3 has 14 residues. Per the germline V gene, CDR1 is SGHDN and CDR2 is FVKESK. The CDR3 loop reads CASSQGVPGETQYF. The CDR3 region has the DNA TGTGCCAGCAGCCAAGGTGTTCCCGGGGAGACCCAGTACTTC.

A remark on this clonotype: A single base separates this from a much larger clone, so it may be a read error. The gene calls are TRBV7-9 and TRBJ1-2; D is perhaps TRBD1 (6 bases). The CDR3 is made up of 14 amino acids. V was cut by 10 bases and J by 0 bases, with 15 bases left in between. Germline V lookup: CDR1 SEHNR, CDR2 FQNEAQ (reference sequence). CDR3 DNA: TGTGCCAACCGACTGACAGGCTCTAACTATGGCTACACCTTC. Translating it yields CANRLTGSNYGYTF.